Listed here is a single T cell receptor beta chain. Its antigen is not known. Genes and germline come from the mouse. The read falls 1 residue short of the CDR3 end, and the missing part is taken from the germline J gene. The time point here: mouse harvest day 7 after allogeneic transplant. Each mouse received 10^7 T-cell-depleted marrow cells plus 10^6 splenic CD5+ T cells by tail vein. The data stem from a study of tissue T cells after allogeneic stem cell transplantation. Data came from immunoSEQ multiplex PCR; TCRdb stores just in-frame clones and leaves some out. This sample has some 7,600 clones; about 50% occur once, and the top ten carry 12%. The V segment lost 0 bases and the J segment 6 bases; nucleotides outside the gene matches: 0. Germline CDR1 GFQATS, CDR2 STVNSAI. CDR3 size: 13 residues. Study-wide results and limits: Motif-based clustering found tissue-specific repertoire signatures shared across patients, though few clones were shared.

The chain couples TRBV20 to TRBJ2-7, with 12 bases identical to TRBD2. The specimen sequenced was lymph node tissue. The TCR comes from a female BALB/c mouse given C57BL/6 T cells with graft-versus-host disease after an allogeneic hematopoietic cell transplant. The covered CDR3 bases are TGTGGTGCTAGGGAGGACTGGGGGGGTGAACAGTAC. Encoded protein: CGAREDWGGEQY. The whole CDR3 protein is CGAREDWGGEQYF.